This TCR beta chain was identified during a study of blood T cell repertoires in COVID-19. Per germline, CDR1 MGHRA and CDR2 YSYEKL. The CDR3 is 19 amino acids. The V end lost 1 base, the J end lost 0 bases, and 16 bases lay between the germline ends. Profiled with immunoSEQ multiplex PCR; TCRdb holds only in-frame clones, not every one. The sample holds 50,000 to 75,000 clones, roughly 84% seen once. This sequence originates from an elderly man in a cohort sampled during active COVID-19. The rearrangement links TRBV4-1 to TRBJ2-6; a weak D match, TRBD2 (6 bases). The sample consisted of peripheral blood. CDR3 loop: CASSQARDSGNSGANVLTF. The CDR3 nucleotides read TGCGCCAGCAGCCAAGCTCGGGACTCTGGAAACTCTGGGGCCAACGTCCTGACTTTC.